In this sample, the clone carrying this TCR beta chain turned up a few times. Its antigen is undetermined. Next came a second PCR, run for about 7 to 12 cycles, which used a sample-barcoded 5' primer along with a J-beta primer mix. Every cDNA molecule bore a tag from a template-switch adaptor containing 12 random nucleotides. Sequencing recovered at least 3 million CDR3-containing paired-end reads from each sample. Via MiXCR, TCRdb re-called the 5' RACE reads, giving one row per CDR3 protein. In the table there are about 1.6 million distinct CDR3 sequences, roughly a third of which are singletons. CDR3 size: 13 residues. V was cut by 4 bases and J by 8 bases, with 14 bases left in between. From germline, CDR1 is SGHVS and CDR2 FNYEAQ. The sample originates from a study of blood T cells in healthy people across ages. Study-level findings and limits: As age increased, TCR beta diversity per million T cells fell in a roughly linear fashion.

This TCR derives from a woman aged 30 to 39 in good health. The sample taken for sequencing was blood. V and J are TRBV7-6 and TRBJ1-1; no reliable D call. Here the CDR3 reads CASSSAIEGEAFF. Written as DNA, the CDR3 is TGTGCCAGCAGCTCTGCTATTGAGGGAGAAGCTTTCTTT.